This T cell receptor (beta chain) came from a study of beta chain features in type 1 diabetes. Using CD45RO/CCR7/CD25/CD127/CD95/CD27, CD4+ naive, central memory, regulatory and stem cell-like memory cells were sorted. Expressed TCRB transcripts were sequenced, since all the RNA that had been isolated was reverse transcribed. Produced via immunoSEQ multiplex PCR; TCRdb's table is partial and in-frame only. The sample yields 500,000 to 700,000 clones, about 16% seen once. The length of the CDR3 is 12 residues. Trimming removed 2 bases from V and 2 bases from J, with 3 bases in between. Germline V gives CDR1 SGHRS, CDR2 YFSETQ. With regard to this clone: Additional DNA sequences in this sample encode the identical CDR3.

The genes are TRBV5-1 and TRBJ2-3; D ambiguous. Sequencing input: naive CD4+ T cells from blood. This clonotype originated in a young man in good health. This chain's CDR3 is CASSFTTDTQYF. The CDR3 DNA reads as TGCGCCAGCAGCTTTACCACAGATACGCAGTATTTT.